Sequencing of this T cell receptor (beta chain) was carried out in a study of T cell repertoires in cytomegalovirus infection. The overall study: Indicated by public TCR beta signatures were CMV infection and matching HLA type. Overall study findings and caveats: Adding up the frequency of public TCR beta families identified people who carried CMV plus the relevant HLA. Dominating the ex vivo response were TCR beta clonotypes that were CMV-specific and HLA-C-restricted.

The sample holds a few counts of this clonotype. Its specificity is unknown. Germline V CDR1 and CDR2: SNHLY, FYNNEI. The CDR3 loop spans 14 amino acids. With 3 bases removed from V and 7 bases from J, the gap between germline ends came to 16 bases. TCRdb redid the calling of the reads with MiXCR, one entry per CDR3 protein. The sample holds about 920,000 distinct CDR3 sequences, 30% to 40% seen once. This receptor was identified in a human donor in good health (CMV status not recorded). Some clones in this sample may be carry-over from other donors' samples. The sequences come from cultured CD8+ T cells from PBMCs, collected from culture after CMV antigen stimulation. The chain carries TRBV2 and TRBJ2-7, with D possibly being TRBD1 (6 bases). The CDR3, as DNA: TGTGCCAGCAGTGAGGGCCAGGGGCCGGCAGAGCAGTACTTC. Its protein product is CASSEGQGPAEQYF.